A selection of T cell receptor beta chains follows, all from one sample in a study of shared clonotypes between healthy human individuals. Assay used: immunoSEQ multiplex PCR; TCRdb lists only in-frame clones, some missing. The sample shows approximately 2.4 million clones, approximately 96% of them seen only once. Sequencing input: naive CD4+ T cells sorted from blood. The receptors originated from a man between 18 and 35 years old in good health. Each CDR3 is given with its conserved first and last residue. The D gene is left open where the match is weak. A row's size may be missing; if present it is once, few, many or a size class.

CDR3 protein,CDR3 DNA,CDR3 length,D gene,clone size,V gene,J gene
CASSLGVITSYEQYF,TGTGCCAGCAGCTTAGGTGTCATAACCTCCTACGAGCAGTACTTC,15,.,.,TRBV7-2,TRBJ2-7
CAWNGGGDNEQFF,TGTGCCTGGAATGGCGGGGGGGACAATGAGCAGTTCTTC,13,TRBD2,.,TRBV30,TRBJ2-1
CASSWGQGAYRDTQYF,TGCGCCAGCAGCTGGGGACAGGGGGCGTATAGAGATACGCAGTATTTT,16,TRBD1,.,TRBV5-1,TRBJ2-3
CAIRGLAGRNEQFF,TGTGCCATCAGAGGACTAGCGGGGAGGAATGAGCAGTTCTTC,14,TRBD2,once,TRBV10-3,TRBJ2-1
CASSLGQSYNSPLHF,TGTGCCAGCAGTTTAGGACAGTCCTATAATTCACCCCTCCACTTT,15,.,.,TRBV28,TRBJ1-6
CASRAEGATDTQYF,TGTGCCAGCAGGGCCGAGGGGGCCACAGATACGCAGTATTTT,14,TRBD1,.,TRBV6-6,TRBJ2-3
CASSNRDFPEQYF,TGTGCCAGCAGTAACCGGGACTTTCCCGAGCAGTACTTC,13,.,.,TRBV6-6,TRBJ2-7
CASSSFMISGGETQYF,TGTGCCAGCAGTTCGTTCATGATAAGTGGTGGAGAGACCCAGTACTTC,16,.,.,TRBV6-5,TRBJ2-5
CAWRPTGGYTF,TGTGCCTGGAGACCAACGGGGGGCTACACCTTC,11,.,.,TRBV30,TRBJ1-2
CATSRSLSGLGNQPQHF,TGTGCCACCAGCAGGTCCCTGTCGGGGCTCGGCAATCAGCCCCAGCATTTT,17,.,.,TRBV15,TRBJ1-5
CASSPTHRNEQFF,TGTGCCAGTAGTCCGACGCACCGCAATGAGCAGTTCTTC,13,.,.,TRBV19,TRBJ2-1
CASRPGLAVPYEQYF,TGTGCCAGCAGGCCGGGACTAGCGGTGCCCTACGAGCAGTACTTC,15,TRBD2,.,TRBV5-5,TRBJ2-7
CASSAAGRLGTQYF,TGTGCCAGTAGCGCGGCCGGGAGGTTGGGCACGCAGTATTTT,14,TRBD2,.,TRBV19,TRBJ2-3
CASSPVIDRDLSGNTIYF,TGCGCCAGCTCCCCGGTGATTGACAGGGATCTCTCTGGAAACACCATATATTTT,18,TRBD1,.,TRBV4-1,TRBJ1-3
CASSFVSNPNTEAFF,TGTGCCAGCAGCTTTGTCAGCAACCCTAACACTGAAGCTTTCTTT,15,.,.,TRBV7-2,TRBJ1-1
CASSPSGLAGRTDTQYF,TGTGCCAGCAGCCCCTCCGGACTAGCGGGGCGCACAGATACGCAGTATTTT,17,TRBD2,.,TRBV5-4,TRBJ2-3
CASSLSQTPYEQYF,TGTGCCAGCAGCTTATCACAAACCCCCTACGAGCAGTACTTC,14,.,.,TRBV7-6,TRBJ2-7
CASSEEHRVYEQYF,TGTGCCAGCAGTGAAGAGCACAGGGTTTACGAGCAGTACTTC,14,.,.,TRBV6-1,TRBJ2-7
CASSLDGYGYTF,TGTGCCAGCAGCTTAGACGGCTATGGCTACACCTTC,12,.,.,TRBV7-2,TRBJ1-2
CASSFSLAGGGETQYF,TGCGCCAGCAGCTTTTCCTTAGCGGGAGGAGGGGAGACCCAGTACTTC,16,TRBD2,.,TRBV5-1,TRBJ2-5
CAWSRTRPQETQYF,TGTGCCTGGAGTCGGACTAGGCCGCAAGAGACCCAGTACTTC,14,TRBD2,.,TRBV30,TRBJ2-5
CATRGRIDEKLFF,TGTGCCACCCGAGGGCGGATTGATGAAAAACTGTTTTTT,13,.,.,TRBV19,TRBJ1-4
CASSFGGKQPQHF,TGTGCCAGCAGTTTCGGGGGAAAACAGCCCCAGCATTTT,13,.,.,TRBV28,TRBJ1-5
CASRLDRGNYGYTF,TGCGCCAGCAGACTGGACAGGGGCAACTATGGCTACACCTTC,14,TRBD1,.,TRBV5-1,TRBJ1-2
CAWSIGGDTEAFF,TGTGCCTGGAGTATCGGGGGGGACACTGAAGCTTTCTTT,13,.,.,TRBV30,TRBJ1-1
CASSPSSGSHNEQFF,TGTGCCAGCAGCCCGTCTAGCGGGAGCCACAATGAGCAGTTCTTC,15,TRBD2,.,TRBV5-4,TRBJ2-1
CASSPMTSGKTDTQYF,TGTGCCAGCAGTCCGATGACTAGCGGGAAGACAGATACGCAGTATTTT,16,TRBD2,.,TRBV2,TRBJ2-3
CASSLSRGPYEQYF,TGTGCCAGCAGCTTGTCCAGGGGGCCCTACGAGCAGTACTTC,14,TRBD1,.,TRBV7-9,TRBJ2-7
CASSFAIEQYF,TGTGCCAGCAGCTTCGCAATCGAGCAGTACTTC,11,.,once,TRBV7-2,TRBJ2-7
CASSLPRDSYNEQFF,TGTGCCAGCAGCTTACCCCGGGACAGCTACAATGAGCAGTTCTTC,15,TRBD1,.,TRBV7-3,TRBJ2-1
CASSLGGSGELFF,TGCGCCAGCAGCTTGGGGGGATCCGGGGAGCTGTTTTTT,13,.,.,TRBV5-1,TRBJ2-2
CAWSYRGGDTQYF,TGTGCCTGGAGTTACAGGGGGGGAGATACGCAGTATTTT,13,.,.,TRBV30,TRBJ2-3
CASTKKERVRGNTIYF,TGTGCCAGCACGAAGAAAGAGAGGGTGAGGGGAAACACCATATATTTT,16,.,.,TRBV11-3,TRBJ1-3
CAISEGVGLNQPQHF,TGTGCCATCAGTGAAGGTGTGGGGCTTAATCAGCCCCAGCATTTT,15,.,.,TRBV10-3,TRBJ1-5
CASRMVRGGDQPQHF,TGTGCCAGTAGGATGGTAAGGGGGGGCGATCAGCCCCAGCATTTT,15,.,.,TRBV19,TRBJ1-5
CASSVDQGRNTEAFF,TGTGCCAGCAGCGTAGATCAGGGACGGAACACTGAAGCTTTCTTT,15,.,.,TRBV9,TRBJ1-1
CASRGWDGQYF,TGTGCCAGCAGAGGTTGGGATGGGCAGTACTTC,11,.,.,TRBV6-1,TRBJ2-7
CASRLTNGARYTF,TGCGCCAGCAGATTGACAAACGGGGCACGCTACACCTTC,13,.,.,TRBV5-1,TRBJ1-2
CAWSAPVIPWDRGYSGANVLTF,TGTGCCTGGAGCGCTCCGGTAATCCCATGGGACAGGGGCTACTCTGGGGCCAACGTCCTGACTTTC,22,TRBD1,.,TRBV30,TRBJ2-6
CASSLAGDTMNTEAFF,TGTGCCAGCAGCTTAGCTGGGGACACTATGAACACTGAAGCTTTCTTT,16,.,.,TRBV7-6,TRBJ1-1
CASSLGTGGFSGNEKLFF,TGCGCCAGCAGCTTGGGGACAGGGGGCTTTTCGGGAAATGAAAAACTGTTTTTT,18,TRBD1,.,TRBV5-1,TRBJ1-4
CASSVEGQGSDTQYF,TGTGCCAGCAGCGTAGAGGGACAGGGGTCAGATACGCAGTATTTT,15,TRBD1,.,TRBV9,TRBJ2-3
CASSEGGTTGGMSLHF,TGTGCCAGCAGTGAAGGAGGCACAACAGGGGGTATGTCCCTCCACTTT,16,TRBD1,.,TRBV6-1,TRBJ1-6
CASSSWTGLQGYTF,TGTGCCAGCAGTTCGTGGACAGGGCTCCAGGGCTACACCTTC,14,TRBD1,.,TRBV6-5,TRBJ1-2
CASSLAGGRANEQFF,TGTGCCAGCAGCTTAGCGGGAGGAAGGGCCAATGAGCAGTTCTTC,15,.,once,TRBV7-6,TRBJ2-1
CAWSLDSGANVLTF,TGTGCCTGGAGTCTCGACTCCGGGGCCAACGTCCTGACTTTC,14,.,.,TRBV30,TRBJ2-6
CASSPIAGGTTDTQYF,TGTGCCAGCTCACCGATAGCGGGGGGCACCACAGATACGCAGTATTTT,16,TRBD2,.,TRBV18,TRBJ2-3
CASSPRGFGNTIYF,TGTGCCAGCAGCCCCCGGGGTTTTGGAAACACCATATATTTT,14,.,.,TRBV2,TRBJ1-3
CASSPGPNEKLFF,TGTGCCAGCTCACCGGGACCCAATGAAAAACTGTTTTTT,13,.,.,TRBV18,TRBJ1-4
CASSRPQTGGYGYTF,TGTGCCAGCAGTCGACCCCAGACAGGGGGCTATGGCTACACCTTC,15,TRBD1,once,TRBV6-5,TRBJ1-2
CASRRGGTDQPQHF,TGTGCCAGCAGGAGGGGGGGGACGGATCAGCCCCAGCATTTT,14,.,.,TRBV4-2,TRBJ1-5